This TCR beta chain was sequenced in a study of blood T cell repertoires in COVID-19. Overall study: T cells, B-cell-depleted T cells, or PBMCs supplied cDNA or gDNA.

V dropped 2 bases and J dropped 3 bases, with 7 bases sitting between them. Germline lookup yields CDR1 SSHAT and CDR2 FNYEAQ (reference sequence). The CDR3 covers 13 residues. As originally analysed: Reference gene primer amplification yielded estimated nucleated cell counts. Data came from immunoSEQ multiplex PCR; TCRdb stores just in-frame clones and leaves some out. The V and J calls and clone size come from that table; D and trimming were worked out from the DNA. The sample includes roughly 68,000 clones, just over 85% of them seen just once. Sequencing was performed on peripheral blood. V is TRBV7-7 and J is TRBJ1-1; no clear D. The receptor comes from an older woman with COVID-19, enrolled during active disease. The DNA for the CDR3 is TGTGCCAGCAGCTTAAGGGAGCACACTGAAGCTTTCTTT. It translates to CASSLREHTEAFF.